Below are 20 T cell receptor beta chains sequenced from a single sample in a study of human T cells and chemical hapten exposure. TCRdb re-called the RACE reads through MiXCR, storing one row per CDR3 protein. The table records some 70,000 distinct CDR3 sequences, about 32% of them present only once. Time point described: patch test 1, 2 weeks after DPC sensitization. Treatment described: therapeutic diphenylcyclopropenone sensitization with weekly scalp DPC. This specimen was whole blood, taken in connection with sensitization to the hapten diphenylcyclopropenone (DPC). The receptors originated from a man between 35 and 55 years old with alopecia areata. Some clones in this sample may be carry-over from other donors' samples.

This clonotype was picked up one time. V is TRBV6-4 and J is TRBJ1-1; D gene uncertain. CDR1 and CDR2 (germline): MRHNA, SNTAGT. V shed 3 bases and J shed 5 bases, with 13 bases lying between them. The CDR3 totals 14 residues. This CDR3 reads CASSEWFGKTEAFF. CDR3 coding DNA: TGTGCCAGCAGTGAGTGGTTCGGGAAAACTGAAGCTTTCTTT.

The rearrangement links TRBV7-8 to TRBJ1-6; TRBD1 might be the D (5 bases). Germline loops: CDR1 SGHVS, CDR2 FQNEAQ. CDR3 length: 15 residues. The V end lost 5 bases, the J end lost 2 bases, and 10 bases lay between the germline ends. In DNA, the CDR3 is TGTGCCAGCAGCCCCGGGACTGCCTATAATTCACCCCTCCACTTT. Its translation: CASSPGTAYNSPLHF.

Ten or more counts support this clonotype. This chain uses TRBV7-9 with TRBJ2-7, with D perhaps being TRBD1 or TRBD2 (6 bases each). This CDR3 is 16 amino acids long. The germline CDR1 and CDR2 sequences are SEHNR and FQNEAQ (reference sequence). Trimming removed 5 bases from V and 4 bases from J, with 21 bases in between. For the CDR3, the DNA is TGTGCCAGCAGCCAAGGGGGGCAGGGCGGAATGTACGAGCAGTACTTC. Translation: CASSQGGQGGMYEQYF.

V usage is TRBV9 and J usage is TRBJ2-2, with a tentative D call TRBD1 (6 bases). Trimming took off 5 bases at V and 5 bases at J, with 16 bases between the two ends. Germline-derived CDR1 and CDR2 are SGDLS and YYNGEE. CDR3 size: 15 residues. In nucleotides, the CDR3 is TGTGCCAGCAGGACGACACCAGGGGAAACCGGGGAGCTGTTTTTT. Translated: CASRTTPGETGELFF.

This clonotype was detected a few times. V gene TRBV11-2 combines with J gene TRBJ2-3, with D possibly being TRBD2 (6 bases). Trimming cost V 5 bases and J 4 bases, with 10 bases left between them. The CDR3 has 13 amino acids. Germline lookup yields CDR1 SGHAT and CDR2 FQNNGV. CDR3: CASSIWGADTQYF. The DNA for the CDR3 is TGTGCCAGCAGCATATGGGGGGCAGATACGCAGTATTTT.

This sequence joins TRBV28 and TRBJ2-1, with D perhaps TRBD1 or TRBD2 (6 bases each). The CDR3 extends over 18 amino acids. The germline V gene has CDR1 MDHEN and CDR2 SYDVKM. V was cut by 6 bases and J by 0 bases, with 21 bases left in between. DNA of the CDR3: TGTGCCAGCAGCACTCCGCCCGGAGGGACAAGCTCCTACAATGAGCAGTTCTTC. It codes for CASSTPPGGTSSYNEQFF.

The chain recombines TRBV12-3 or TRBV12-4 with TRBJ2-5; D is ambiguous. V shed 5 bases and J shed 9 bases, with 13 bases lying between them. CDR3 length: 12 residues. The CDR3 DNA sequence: TGTGCCAGCAGTACTTATCGAATGGCCCAGTACTTC. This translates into CASSTYRMAQYF.

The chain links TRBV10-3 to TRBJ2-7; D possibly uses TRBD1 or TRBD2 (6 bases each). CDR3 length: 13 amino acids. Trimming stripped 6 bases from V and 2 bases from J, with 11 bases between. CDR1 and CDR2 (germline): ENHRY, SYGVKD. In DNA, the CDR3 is TGTGCCATCAGGGAGGGGGAACCCTACGAGCAGTACTTC. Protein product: CAIREGEPYEQYF.

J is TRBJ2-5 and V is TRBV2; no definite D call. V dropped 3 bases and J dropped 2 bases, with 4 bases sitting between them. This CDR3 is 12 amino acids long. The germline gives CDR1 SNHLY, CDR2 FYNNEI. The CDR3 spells CASSDLQETQYF. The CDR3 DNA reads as TGTGCCAGCAGTGACCTTCAAGAGACCCAGTACTTC.

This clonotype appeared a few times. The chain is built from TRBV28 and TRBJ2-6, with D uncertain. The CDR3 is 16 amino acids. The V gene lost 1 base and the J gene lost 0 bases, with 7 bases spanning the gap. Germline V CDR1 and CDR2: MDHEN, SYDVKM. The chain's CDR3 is CASSLSAFSGANVLTF. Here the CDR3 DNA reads TGTGCCAGCAGTTTATCGGCTTTCTCTGGGGCCAACGTCCTGACTTTC.

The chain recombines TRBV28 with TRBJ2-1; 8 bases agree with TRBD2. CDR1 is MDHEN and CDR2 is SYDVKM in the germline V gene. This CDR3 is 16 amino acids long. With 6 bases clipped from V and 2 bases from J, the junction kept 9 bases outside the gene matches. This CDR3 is CASSNNQREPYNEQFF. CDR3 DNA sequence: TGTGCCAGCAGCAATAATCAGCGGGAGCCCTACAATGAGCAGTTCTTC.

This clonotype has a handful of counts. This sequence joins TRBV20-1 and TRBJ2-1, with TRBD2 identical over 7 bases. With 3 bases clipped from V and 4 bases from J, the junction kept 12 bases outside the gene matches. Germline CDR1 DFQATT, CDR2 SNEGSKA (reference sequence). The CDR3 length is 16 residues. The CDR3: CSASPIAGESYNEQFF. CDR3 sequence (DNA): TGCAGTGCTAGTCCCATAGCGGGCGAGTCTTACAATGAGCAGTTCTTC.

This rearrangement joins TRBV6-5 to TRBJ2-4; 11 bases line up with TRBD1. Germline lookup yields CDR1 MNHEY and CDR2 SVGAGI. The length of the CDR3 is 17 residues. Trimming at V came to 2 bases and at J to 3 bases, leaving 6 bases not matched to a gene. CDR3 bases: TGTGCCAGCAGTTACCCCTGGGACAGGGGGAGCAAAAACATTCAGTACTTC. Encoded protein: CASSYPWDRGSKNIQYF.

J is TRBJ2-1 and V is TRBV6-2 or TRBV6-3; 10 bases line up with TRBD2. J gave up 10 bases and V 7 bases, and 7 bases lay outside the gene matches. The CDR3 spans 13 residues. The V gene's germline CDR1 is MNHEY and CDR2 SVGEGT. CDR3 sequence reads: CASKLAGVQEQFF. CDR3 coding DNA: TGTGCCAGCAAGCTAGCGGGAGTTCAAGAGCAGTTCTTC.

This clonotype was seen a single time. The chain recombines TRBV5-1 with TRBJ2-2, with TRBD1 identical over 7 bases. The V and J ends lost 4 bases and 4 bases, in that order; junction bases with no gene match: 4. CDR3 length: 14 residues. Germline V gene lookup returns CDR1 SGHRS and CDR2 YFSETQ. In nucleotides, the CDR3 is TGCGCCAGCAGCCCGGGACAGTCCACCGGGGAGCTGTTTTTT. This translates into CASSPGQSTGELFF. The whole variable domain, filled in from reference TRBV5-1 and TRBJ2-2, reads KAGVTQTPRYLIKTRGQQVTLSCSPISGHRSVSWYQQTPGQGLQFLFEYFSETQRNKGNFPGRFSGRQFSNSRSEMNVSTLELGDSALYLCASSPGQSTGELFFGEGSRLTVL.

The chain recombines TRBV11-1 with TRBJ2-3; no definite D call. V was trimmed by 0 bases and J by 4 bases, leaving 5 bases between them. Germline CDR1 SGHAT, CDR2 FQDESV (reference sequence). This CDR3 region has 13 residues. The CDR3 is CASSLARPDTQYF. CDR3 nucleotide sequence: TGTGCCAGCAGCTTAGCGCGGCCAGATACGCAGTATTTT.

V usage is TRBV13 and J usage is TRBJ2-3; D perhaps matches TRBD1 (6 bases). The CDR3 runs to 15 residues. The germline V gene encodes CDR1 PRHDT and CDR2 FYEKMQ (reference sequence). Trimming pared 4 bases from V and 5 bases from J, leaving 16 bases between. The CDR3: CASSWNRVVIDTQYF. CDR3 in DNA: TGTGCCAGCAGCTGGAACAGGGTCGTGATAGATACGCAGTATTTT.

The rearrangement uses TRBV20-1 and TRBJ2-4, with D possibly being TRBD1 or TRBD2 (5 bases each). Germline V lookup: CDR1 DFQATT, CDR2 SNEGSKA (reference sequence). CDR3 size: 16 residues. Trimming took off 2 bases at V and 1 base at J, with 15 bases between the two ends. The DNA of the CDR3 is TGCAGTGCTAGACTTGGGACGGTTGGGGCCAAAAACATTCAGTACTTC. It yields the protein CSARLGTVGAKNIQYF.

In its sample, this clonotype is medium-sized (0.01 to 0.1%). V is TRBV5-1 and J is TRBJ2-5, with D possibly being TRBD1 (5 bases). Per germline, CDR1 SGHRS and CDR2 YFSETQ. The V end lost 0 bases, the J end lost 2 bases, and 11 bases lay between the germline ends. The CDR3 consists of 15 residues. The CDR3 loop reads CASSLVGTGQETQYF. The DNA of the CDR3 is TGCGCCAGCAGCTTGGTAGGAACAGGTCAAGAGACCCAGTACTTC.

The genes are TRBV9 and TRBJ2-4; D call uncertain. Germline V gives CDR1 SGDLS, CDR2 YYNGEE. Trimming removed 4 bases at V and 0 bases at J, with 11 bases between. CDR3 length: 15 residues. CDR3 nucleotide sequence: TGTGCCAGCAGCCTCGGCGGCGGAGCCAAAAACATTCAGTACTTC. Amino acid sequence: CASSLGGGAKNIQYF.